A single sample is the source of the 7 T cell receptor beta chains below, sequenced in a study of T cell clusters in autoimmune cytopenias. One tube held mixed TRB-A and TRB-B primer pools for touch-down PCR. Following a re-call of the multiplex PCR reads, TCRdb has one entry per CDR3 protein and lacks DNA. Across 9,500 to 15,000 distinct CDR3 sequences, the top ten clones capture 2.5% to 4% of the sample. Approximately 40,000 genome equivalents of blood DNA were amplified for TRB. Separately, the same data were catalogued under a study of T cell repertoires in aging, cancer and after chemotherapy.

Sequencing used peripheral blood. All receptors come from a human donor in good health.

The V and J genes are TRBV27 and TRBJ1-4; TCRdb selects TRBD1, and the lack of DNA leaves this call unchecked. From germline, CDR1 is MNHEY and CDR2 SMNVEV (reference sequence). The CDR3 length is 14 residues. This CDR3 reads CASSRTSTNEKLFF.

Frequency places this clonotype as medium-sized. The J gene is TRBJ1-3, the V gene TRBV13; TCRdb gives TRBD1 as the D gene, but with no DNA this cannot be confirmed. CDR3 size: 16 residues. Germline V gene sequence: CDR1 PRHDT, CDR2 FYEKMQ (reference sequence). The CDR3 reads CASSQGVGVRGNTIYF. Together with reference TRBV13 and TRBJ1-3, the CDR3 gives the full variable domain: AAGVIQSPRHLIKEKRETATLKCYPIPRHDTVYWYQQGPGQDPQFLISFYEKMQSDKGSIPDRFSAQQFSDYHSELNMSSLELGDSALYFCASSQGVGVRGNTIYFGEGSWLTVV.

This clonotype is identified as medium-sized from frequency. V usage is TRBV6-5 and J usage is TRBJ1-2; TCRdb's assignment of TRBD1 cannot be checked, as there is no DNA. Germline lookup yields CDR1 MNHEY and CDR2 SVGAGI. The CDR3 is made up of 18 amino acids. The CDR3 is CASSPPQGILRSFYGYTF.

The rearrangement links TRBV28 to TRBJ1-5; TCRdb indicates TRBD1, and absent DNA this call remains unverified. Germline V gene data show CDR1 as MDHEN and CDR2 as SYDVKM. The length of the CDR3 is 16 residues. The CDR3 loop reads CASSSWDRVSNQPQHF.

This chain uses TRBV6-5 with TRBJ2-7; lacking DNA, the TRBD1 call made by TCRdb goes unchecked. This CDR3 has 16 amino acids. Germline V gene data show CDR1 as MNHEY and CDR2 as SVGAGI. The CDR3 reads CASSYSRDRSTYEQYF.

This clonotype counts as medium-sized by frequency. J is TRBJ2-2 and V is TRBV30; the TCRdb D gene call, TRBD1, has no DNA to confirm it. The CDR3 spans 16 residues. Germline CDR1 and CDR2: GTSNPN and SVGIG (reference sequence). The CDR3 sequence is CAWSVLGTGRAGELFF.

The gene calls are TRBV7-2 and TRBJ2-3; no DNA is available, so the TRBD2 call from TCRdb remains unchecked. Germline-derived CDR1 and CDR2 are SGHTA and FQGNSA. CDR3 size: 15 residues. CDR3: CASRGLAGVPDTQYF.